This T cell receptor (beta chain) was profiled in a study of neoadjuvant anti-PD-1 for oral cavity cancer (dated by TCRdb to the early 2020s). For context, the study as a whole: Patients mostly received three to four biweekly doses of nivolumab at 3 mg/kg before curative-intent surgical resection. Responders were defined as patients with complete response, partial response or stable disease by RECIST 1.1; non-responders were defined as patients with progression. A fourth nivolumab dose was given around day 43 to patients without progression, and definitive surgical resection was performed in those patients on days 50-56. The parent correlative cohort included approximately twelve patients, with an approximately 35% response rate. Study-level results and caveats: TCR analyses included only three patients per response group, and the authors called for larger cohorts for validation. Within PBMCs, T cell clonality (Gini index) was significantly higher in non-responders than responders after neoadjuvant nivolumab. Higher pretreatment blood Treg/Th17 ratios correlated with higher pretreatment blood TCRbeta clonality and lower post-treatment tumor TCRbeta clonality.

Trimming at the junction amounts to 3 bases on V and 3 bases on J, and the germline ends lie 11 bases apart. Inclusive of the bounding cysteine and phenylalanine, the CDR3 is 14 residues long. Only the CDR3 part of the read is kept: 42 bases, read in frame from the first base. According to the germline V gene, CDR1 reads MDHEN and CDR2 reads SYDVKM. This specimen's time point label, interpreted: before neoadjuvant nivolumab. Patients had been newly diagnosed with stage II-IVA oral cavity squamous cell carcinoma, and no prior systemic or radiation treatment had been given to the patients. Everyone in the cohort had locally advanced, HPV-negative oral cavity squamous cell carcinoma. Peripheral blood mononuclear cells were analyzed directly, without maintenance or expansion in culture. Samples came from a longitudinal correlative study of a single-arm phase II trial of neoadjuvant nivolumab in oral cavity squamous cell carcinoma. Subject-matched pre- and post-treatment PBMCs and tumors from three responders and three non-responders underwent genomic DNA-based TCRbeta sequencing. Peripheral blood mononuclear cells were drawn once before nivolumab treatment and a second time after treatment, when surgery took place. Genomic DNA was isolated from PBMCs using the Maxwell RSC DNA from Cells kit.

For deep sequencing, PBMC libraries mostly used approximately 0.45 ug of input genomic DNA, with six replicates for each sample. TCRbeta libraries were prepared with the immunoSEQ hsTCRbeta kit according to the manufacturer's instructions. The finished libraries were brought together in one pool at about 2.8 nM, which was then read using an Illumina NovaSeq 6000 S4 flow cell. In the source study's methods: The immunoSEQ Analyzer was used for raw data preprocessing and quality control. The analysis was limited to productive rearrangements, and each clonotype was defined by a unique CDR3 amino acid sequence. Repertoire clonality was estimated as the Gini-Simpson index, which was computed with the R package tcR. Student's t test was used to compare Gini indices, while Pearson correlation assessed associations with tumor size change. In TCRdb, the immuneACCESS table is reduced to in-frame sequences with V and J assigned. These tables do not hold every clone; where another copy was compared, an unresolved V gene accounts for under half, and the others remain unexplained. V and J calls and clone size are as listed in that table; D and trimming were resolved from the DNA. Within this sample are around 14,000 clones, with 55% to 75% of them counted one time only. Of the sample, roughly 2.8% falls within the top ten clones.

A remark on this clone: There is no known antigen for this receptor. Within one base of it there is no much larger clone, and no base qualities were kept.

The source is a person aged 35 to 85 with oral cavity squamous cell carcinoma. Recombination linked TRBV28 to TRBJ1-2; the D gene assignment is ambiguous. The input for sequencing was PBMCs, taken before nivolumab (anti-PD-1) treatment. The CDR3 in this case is CASSLSSSYYGYTF. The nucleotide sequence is TGTGCCAGCAGTTTGAGCTCCAGTTACTATGGCTACACCTTC.